What follows are 22 T cell receptor beta chains derived from one specimen sequenced in a study of beta chain features in type 1 diabetes. Every isolated RNA sample was fully reverse transcribed, so sequencing captured expressed TCRB transcripts. Profiling relied on immunoSEQ multiplex PCR, and the TCRdb table lists in-frame clones only, not all of them. The table lists roughly 170,000 clones, about 12% of them singletons. The sample consisted of central memory CD4+ T cells from blood. These receptors were taken from a woman younger than 30 in good health.

Comment on this clone: The same CDR3 is also encoded by other DNA sequences in this sample. The chain recombines TRBV20-1 with TRBJ2-5; no firm D call. CDR3 size: 10 residues. The germline V gene encodes CDR1 DFQATT and CDR2 SNEGSKA (reference sequence). V lost 6 bases and J 3 bases, leaving 5 bases between the germline ends. The CDR3 spells CSALKETQYF. The CDR3 bases are TGCAGTGCGCTAAAAGAGACCCAGTACTTC.

The chain employs TRBV28 and TRBJ1-1; D may be TRBD1 (5 bases). Trimming stripped 7 bases from V and 0 bases from J, with 15 bases between. The V gene's germline CDR1 is MDHEN and CDR2 SYDVKM. This CDR3 has 15 residues. In DNA form, the CDR3 reads TGTGCCAGCAATTCGATAGGGGAAATGAACACTGAAGCTTTCTTT. This translates into CASNSIGEMNTEAFF.

This sequence joins TRBV29-1 and TRBJ1-2; a weak D match, TRBD1 (6 bases). CDR3 length: 12 amino acids. V was cut by 7 bases and J by 4 bases, with 13 bases left in between. CDR1 SQVTM and CDR2 ANQGSEA come from the germline V gene. The CDR3 sequence: CSARQDTYGYTF. DNA of the CDR3: TGCAGCGCGCGACAGGACACCTATGGCTACACCTTC.

The rearrangement uses TRBV2 and TRBJ2-5; 8 bases match TRBD2. V was pared by 4 bases and J by 5 bases, with 12 bases of the junction left unmatched. CDR1 and CDR2 (germline): SNHLY, FYNNEI. The CDR3 consists of 16 residues. CDR3 nucleotides: TGTGCCAGCAGTGTTGATAGGGCGGGAGGTCAGGAGACCCAGTACTTC. Its translation is CASSVDRAGGQETQYF.

The chain recombines TRBV28 with TRBJ2-1, with 7 bases matching TRBD1. Trimming removed 6 bases from V and 4 bases from J; junction bases left unmatched: 6. CDR1 is MDHEN, CDR2 SYDVKM, per germline. The CDR3 runs to 14 residues. The CDR3 coding sequence is TGTGCCAGCAGCCGGGACAGACTTTACAATGAGCAGTTCTTC. Translating gives CASSRDRLYNEQFF. The full variable domain, rest sourced from reference TRBV28 and TRBJ2-1, is DVKVTQSSRYLVKRTGEKVFLECVQDMDHENMFWYRQDPGLGLRLIYFSYDVKMKEKGDIPEGYSVSREKKERFSLILESASTNQTSMYLCASSRDRLYNEQFFGPGTRLTVL.

The rearrangement uses TRBV25-1 and TRBJ1-5, with D uncertain. The V end lost 4 bases, the J end lost 0 bases, and 4 bases lay between the germline ends. CDR1 is MGHDK, CDR2 SYGVNS, per germline. The CDR3 covers 13 residues. This CDR3 is CASSGNSNQPQHF. In DNA form, the CDR3 reads TGTGCCAGCAGTGGTAATAGCAATCAGCCCCAGCATTTT.

The CDR3 here is CASSSISVTGVNEQYF. CDR3 nucleotide sequence: TGTGCCAGCAGTTCGATTTCCGTGACAGGGGTTAACGAGCAGTACTTC. The chain combines TRBV28 with TRBJ2-7; 8 bases are shared with TRBD1. The CDR3 contains 16 residues. With 4 bases clipped from V and 5 bases from J, the junction kept 13 bases outside the gene matches. The V gene's germline CDR1 is MDHEN and CDR2 SYDVKM.

This clone was observed a few times. The rearrangement links TRBV30 to TRBJ2-1; 10 nucleotides match TRBD2. Germline V gives CDR1 GTSNPN, CDR2 SVGIG (reference sequence). The CDR3 extends over 16 amino acids. V shed 2 bases, J shed 5 bases, and the junction held 9 bases outside the gene matches. Here the CDR3 DNA reads TGTGCCTGGAGTCCCGGACTAGCGGAGAGAGACAATGAGCAGTTCTTC. This sequence encodes CAWSPGLAERDNEQFF.

The sample holds a few counts of this clone. The chain is built from TRBV30 and TRBJ1-4, with TRBD1 matching over 8 bases. CDR3 length: 13 amino acids. CDR1 is GTSNPN, CDR2 SVGIG, per germline (reference sequence). With V trimmed by 2 bases and J by 10 bases, 6 bases remained unmatched. CDR3 nucleotides: TGTGCCTGGAGTTGGCAGGGGGCGGGAAAACTGTTTTTT. Translation gives CAWSWQGAGKLFF.

J is TRBJ1-5 and V is TRBV29-1; 11 bases line up with TRBD1. J gave up 6 bases and V 6 bases, and 4 bases lay outside the gene matches. CDR1 and CDR2 (germline): SQVTM, ANQGSEA. CDR3 length: 13 residues. The CDR3 region has the DNA TGCAGCGTCGGGGACAGGGGGGGTCAGCCCCAGCATTTT. Translated, it gives CSVGDRGGQPQHF.

The V gene is TRBV27, the J gene TRBJ2-2; TRBD2 agrees at 12 bases. CDR1 is MNHEY, CDR2 SMNVEV, per germline (reference sequence). The V gene end was trimmed by 6 bases and the J gene end by 5 bases; junction bases not matched to a gene: 10. The CDR3 has 17 residues. The CDR3 loop reads CASRKMGLAGGTGELFF. The CDR3 DNA is TGTGCCAGCAGAAAGATGGGGCTAGCGGGAGGGACCGGGGAGCTGTTTTTT.

This clone was counted between two and nine times. The rearrangement links TRBV15 to TRBJ1-2, with 7 bases identical to TRBD1. The CDR3 spans 16 residues. Germline values: CDR1 LNHNV, CDR2 YYDKDF (reference sequence). Trimming took 1 base from V and 8 from J; bases not matched to a gene: 13. CDR3 in amino acids: CATSRGELEQGRGYTF. CDR3 coding DNA: TGTGCCACCAGCAGAGGGGAACTGGAACAGGGGCGCGGCTACACCTTC.

The CDR3 is CASSFSGGNTDTQYF. The CDR3 DNA is TGTGCCAGCAGTTTTTCGGGAGGGAACACAGATACGCAGTATTTT. The rearrangement links TRBV6-6 to TRBJ2-3, with 8 bases matching TRBD2. With 4 bases clipped from V and 2 bases from J, the junction kept 5 bases outside the gene matches. Germline V lookup: CDR1 MNHNY, CDR2 SVGAGI (reference sequence). This CDR3 region has 15 residues.

This clone was observed a handful of times. In the same sample, other DNA sequences code for this CDR3. This chain links TRBV9 with TRBJ1-2, with no clear D. V lost 0 bases, J lost 3 bases, and 3 bases lay in between. CDR1 is SGDLS, CDR2 YYNGEE, per germline. The CDR3 length is 12 residues. CDR3 in amino acids: CASSVGDYGYTF. The CDR3 DNA is TGTGCCAGCAGCGTAGGCGACTATGGCTACACCTTC. The full variable domain, in which reference TRBV9 and TRBJ1-2 provide the parts outside the CDR3, is DSGVTQTPKHLITATGQRVTLRCSPRSGDLSVYWYQQSLDQGLQFLIQYYNGEERAKGNILERFSAQQFPDLHSELNLSSLELGDSALYFCASSVGDYGYTFGSGTRLTVV.

The chain couples TRBV29-1 to TRBJ2-1; 7 bases align to TRBD2. The CDR3 is 13 residues long. With 4 bases clipped from V and 7 bases from J, the junction kept 7 bases outside the gene matches. CDR1 and CDR2 (germline): SQVTM, ANQGSEA. The DNA for the CDR3 is TGCAGCGTTGTAGCGGCCGGGAGGAATGAGCAGTTCTTC. Its protein is CSVVAAGRNEQFF.

This clone turned up a few times. The V and J genes are TRBV7-2 and TRBJ2-1, with D unclear. With 1 base removed from V and 4 bases from J, the gap between germline ends came to 5 bases. CDR3 size: 13 residues. CDR1 SGHTA and CDR2 FQGNSA come from the germline V gene. For the CDR3, the DNA is TGTGCCAGCAGCTTAGGGAGATACAATGAGCAGTTCTTC. Protein sequence: CASSLGRYNEQFF.

The chain combines TRBV20-1 with TRBJ2-1, with a weak D call TRBD2 (5 bases). Germline lookup yields CDR1 DFQATT and CDR2 SNEGSKA (reference sequence). V gave up 6 bases and J gave up 9 bases, with 12 bases separating them. CDR3 length equals 11 residues. The CDR3, as DNA: TGCAGTGCATCAGCAGGAGGTGAGCAGTTCTTC. As protein: CSASAGGEQFF.

This clone has a handful of counts. The chain is built from TRBV7-2 and TRBJ2-6; TRBD1 agrees at 8 bases. CDR3 length: 15 residues. J gave up 5 bases and V 4 bases, and 4 bases lay outside the gene matches. Germline CDR1 SGHTA, CDR2 FQGNSA. CDR3 DNA: TGTGCCAGCAGCTCCCGACAGGGGAGGGCCAACGTCCTGACTTTC. This encodes CASSSRQGRANVLTF. Looking up the rest from reference TRBV7-2 and TRBJ2-6 gives the full variable domain: GAGVSQSPSNKVTEKGKDVELRCDPISGHTALYWYRQSLGQGLEFLIYFQGNSAPDKSGLPSDRFSAERTGGSVSTLTIQRTQQEDSAVYLCASSSRQGRANVLTFGAGSRLTVL.

This chain joins TRBV9 and TRBJ2-2; D gene ambiguous. The length of the CDR3 is 16 residues. Trimming removed 0 bases from V and 6 bases from J, with 15 bases in between. Germline CDR1 is SGDLS and CDR2 is YYNGEE. This chain's CDR3 is CASSVVLLLDPGELFF. DNA of the CDR3: TGTGCCAGCAGCGTAGTTCTTCTCCTAGATCCCGGGGAGCTGTTTTTT.

V gene TRBV10-3 combines with J gene TRBJ1-1; D is uncertain. CDR1 and CDR2 (germline): ENHRY, SYGVKD. The V end lost 1 base, the J end lost 5 bases, and 8 bases lay between the germline ends. CDR3 size: 13 residues. CDR3 in DNA: TGTGCCATCAGTGAGTTGGGAGATACTGAAGCTTTCTTT. Its translation: CAISELGDTEAFF.

This clone was seen more than once but under ten times. The rearrangement uses TRBV4-3 and TRBJ1-5; D call uncertain. This CDR3 is 15 amino acids long. Germline values: CDR1 LGHNA, CDR2 YSLEER. The V gene lost 4 bases and the J gene lost 1 base, with 11 bases spanning the gap. CDR3 amino acids: CASSLTLGSNQPQHF. The CDR3 region has the DNA TGCGCCAGCAGCCTGACCTTGGGCAGCAATCAGCCCCAGCATTTT.

A few counts support this clone. The chain carries TRBV7-3 and TRBJ2-1; D remains ambiguous. V was pared by 2 bases and J by 5 bases, with 10 bases between. This CDR3 region has 14 residues. The V gene's germline CDR1 is SGHTA and CDR2 FQGTGA. CDR3 bases: TGTGCCAGCAGCTTAGCCTCAAGAGACAATGAGCAGTTCTTC. It codes for CASSLASRDNEQFF.